The next 10 T cell receptor beta chains were all read from a single sample in a study of CXCR3-negative and CXCR3-positive naive CD8 T cells. Through 5' RACE with UMI labels, the TRB cDNA libraries were prepared. Following a re-call of the 5' RACE reads, TCRdb has one entry per CDR3 protein and lacks DNA. The specimen's table records just over 60,000 distinct CDR3 sequences. The sample was naive CXCR3- CD8+ T cells from blood. Subset indicated: CD45RO-CCR7+CD27+CD95- naive CD8+ T cells lacking CXCR3 (TNR3-). The receptors derive from a human donor in good health. Some clones in this sample may be carry-over from other donors' samples.

V is TRBV7-9 and J is TRBJ1-4; TCRdb lists TRBD1, though no DNA is available to test this call. Germline values: CDR1 SEHNR, CDR2 FQNEAQ (reference sequence). The CDR3 runs to 15 residues. This CDR3 reads CASGDTDTANEKLFF.

The J gene is TRBJ2-5, the V gene TRBV6-1; the TCRdb D gene call, TRBD2, has no DNA to confirm it. This CDR3 contains 15 residues. Germline V lookup: CDR1 MNHNS, CDR2 SASEGT. The chain's CDR3 is CASSELAGGLETQYF.

This chain uses TRBV27 with TRBJ1-2; without DNA, the TCRdb call of TRBD1 cannot be checked. The CDR3 runs 16 residues. Germline V lookup: CDR1 MNHEY, CDR2 SMNVEV (reference sequence). This CDR3 is CASSLIPGQGPHGYTF.

The chain is built from TRBV7-9 and TRBJ2-7; there is no DNA to check the TCRdb D call of TRBD1. CDR1 SEHNR and CDR2 FQNEAQ come from the germline V gene (reference sequence). The CDR3 is made up of 14 amino acids. The CDR3 protein is CASSLDRENYEQYF.

The CDR3 sequence is CASRRWTSGRSSYNEQFF. This chain connects TRBV7-8 to TRBJ2-1; with no DNA, the TCRdb D assignment of TRBD2 cannot be verified. The CDR3 loop spans 18 amino acids. CDR1 and CDR2 (germline): SGHVS, FQNEAQ.

This chain links TRBV6-1 with TRBJ2-1; TCRdb picks TRBD1, but there is no DNA to check that call. In germline, CDR1 is MNHNS, CDR2 SASEGT. The CDR3 runs 16 residues. The CDR3 region is CASSEAGGGSYNEQFF.

The chain uses TRBV10-3 and TRBJ2-3; TCRdb names TRBD2, which stays unverified in the absence of DNA. The CDR3 has 13 amino acids. The germline V gene has CDR1 ENHRY and CDR2 SYGVKD. The CDR3 loop reads CAIKPGLWDTQYF.

The chain has TRBV9 and TRBJ1-2; the TRBD1 assignment by TCRdb is unverifiable without DNA. This CDR3 has 19 residues. CDR1 is SGDLS, CDR2 YYNGEE, per germline. CDR3 loop: CASSEGPRDRGQGYYGYTF.

The CDR3 is CASSYSAPSDEQFF. This chain uses TRBV6-5 with TRBJ2-1. Germline lookup yields CDR1 MNHEY and CDR2 SVGAGI. The CDR3 length is 14 residues.

The chain couples TRBV7-9 to TRBJ1-4; TCRdb selects TRBD1, and the lack of DNA leaves this call unchecked. Per germline, CDR1 SEHNR and CDR2 FQNEAQ (reference sequence). CDR3 size: 17 residues. The CDR3 protein is CASSRPGQGIGGEKLFF.